The 27 T cell receptor beta chains presented below share a single source sample, sequenced in a study of blood T cell repertoires in COVID-19. Some clones are missing from TCRdb's copy, which holds only in-frame ones; the method was immunoSEQ multiplex PCR. Of a few hundred thousand clones in the sample, 85% to 90% were seen once. Sequenced: PBMCs or T cells enriched from blood (not recorded which). These TCRs come from a woman aged 18-35 years with acute COVID-19.

The chain uses TRBV5-1 and TRBJ1-2; 8 bases are shared with TRBD1. CDR1 SGHRS and CDR2 YFSETQ come from the germline V gene. This CDR3 contains 15 residues. The V and J ends lost 4 bases and 3 bases, in that order; junction bases with no gene match: 8. CDR3 sequence reads: CASSLPEQGDYGYTF. The CDR3 DNA is TGCGCCAGCAGCCTACCGGAACAGGGGGACTATGGCTACACCTTC.

The rearrangement uses TRBV9 and TRBJ2-1; unclear D gene. Trimming left V 0 bases short and J 2 bases short, with 9 bases between. The CDR3 is made up of 15 amino acids. Germline values: CDR1 SGDLS, CDR2 YYNGEE. CDR3 coding DNA: TGTGCCAGCAGCGTAGCGCAGAGGACCTACAATGAGCAGTTCTTC. This codes for CASSVAQRTYNEQFF.

This clone was detected only once. This rearrangement joins TRBV10-3 to TRBJ2-7; 11 nucleotides match TRBD2. CDR1 ENHRY and CDR2 SYGVKD come from the germline V gene. This CDR3 is 14 amino acids long. Trimming took 4 bases from V and 2 from J; bases not matched to a gene: 1. The CDR3 DNA follows: TGTGCCATCAGTGGACTAGCGGGACCCTACGAGCAGTACTTC. It codes for CAISGLAGPYEQYF.

V usage is TRBV6-5 and J usage is TRBJ2-1; 9 bases are shared with TRBD1. V shed 7 bases, J shed 6 bases, and the junction held 7 bases outside the gene matches. This CDR3 region has 14 residues. In germline, CDR1 is MNHEY, CDR2 SVGAGI. CDR3 nucleotide sequence: TGTGCCAGCACCATGGGACAGGGAAGCAATGAGCAGTTCTTC. It yields the protein CASTMGQGSNEQFF.

The V and J genes are TRBV5-1 and TRBJ2-5, with 9 bases fitting TRBD2. J lost 1 base, V lost 4 bases, and 5 bases had no gene match. CDR3 length equals 15 residues. Germline CDR1 is SGHRS and CDR2 is YFSETQ. CDR3 in DNA: TGCGCCAGCAGCGATCTAGCGGGGATCCAAGAGACCCAGTACTTC. Protein: CASSDLAGIQETQYF.

The gene calls are TRBV5-1 and TRBJ1-3, with D tentatively TRBD1 (5 bases). V was pared by 4 bases and J by 0 bases, with 11 bases between. Per germline, CDR1 SGHRS and CDR2 YFSETQ. This CDR3 has 15 amino acids. CDR3 in DNA: TGCGCCAGCAGCCCGGACGGGGGCTCTGGAAACACCATATATTTT. This sequence encodes CASSPDGGSGNTIYF.

V and J are TRBV28 and TRBJ2-1; TRBD1 might be the D (6 bases). Germline V CDR1 and CDR2: MDHEN, SYDVKM. The CDR3 has 17 amino acids. The germline V and J ends were trimmed by 5 bases and 7 bases, with 24 bases remaining between them. The CDR3 sequence: CASSLSQTGPRGNEQFF. CDR3 bases: TGTGCCAGCAGTCTGTCACAGACTGGTCCGAGGGGGAATGAGCAGTTCTTC.

V gene TRBV3-1 (or the pseudogene TRBV3-2) combines with J gene TRBJ1-1, with 8 bases that match TRBD1. This CDR3 has 15 amino acids. V lost 0 bases, J lost 5 bases, and 5 bases stayed unmatched. CDR1 is LGHDT and CDR2 is YNNKEL in the germline V gene (reference sequence). The CDR3 nucleotides are TGTGCCAGCAGCCAAGAGGACAGGACAGGGACTGAAGCTTTCTTT. Translating gives CASSQEDRTGTEAFF.

The rearrangement joins TRBV7-3 to TRBJ2-7; 9 bases fit TRBD2. The trim removed 1 base at V and 0 bases at J, leaving 4 bases unmatched. Looked up from germline, CDR1 is SGHTA and CDR2 is FQGTGA. The CDR3 runs 16 residues. The DNA for the CDR3 is TGTGCCAGCAGCTTAATTGCTAGCGGGGCCTCCTACGAGCAGTACTTC. It yields the protein CASSLIASGASYEQYF.

This rearrangement joins TRBV3-1 (or the pseudogene TRBV3-2) to TRBJ2-7; 9 bases are shared with TRBD1. V lost 1 base to trimming and J lost 2 bases; unmatched junction nucleotides: 3. CDR3 length: 15 amino acids. Germline V lookup: CDR1 LGHDT, CDR2 YNNKEL (reference sequence). The CDR3 sequence: CASSQGTGAAYEQYF. In nucleotides, the CDR3 is TGTGCCAGCAGCCAAGGGACAGGGGCCGCCTACGAGCAGTACTTC.

The rearrangement joins TRBV19 to TRBJ1-4; D possibly corresponds to TRBD1 (6 bases). The CDR3 contains 14 residues. Germline CDR1 LNHDA, CDR2 SQIVND (reference sequence). Trimming stripped 7 bases from V and 0 bases from J, with 9 bases between. DNA of the CDR3: TGTGCCAGTACGGGGGGCGCAACTAATGAAAAACTGTTTTTT. Translating gives CASTGGATNEKLFF.

The chain links TRBV3-1 (or the pseudogene TRBV3-2) to TRBJ2-5; no definite D call. The CDR3 extends over 15 amino acids. Deletions cut 0 bases from V and 1 base from J, with 9 bases between. Looked up from germline, CDR1 is LGHDT and CDR2 is YNNKEL (reference sequence). CDR3 protein: CASSQDFGFQETQYF. The CDR3 DNA reads as TGTGCCAGCAGCCAAGATTTCGGGTTCCAAGAGACCCAGTACTTC.

CDR3 protein: CASSPRQGPDTQYF. CDR3 nucleotides: TGTGCCAGCAGCCCTAGACAGGGCCCAGATACGCAGTATTTT. The chain uses TRBV11-2 and TRBJ2-3, with 7 bases matching TRBD1. V gave up 5 bases and J gave up 4 bases; unmatched junction bases: 6. CDR1 and CDR2 (germline): SGHAT, FQNNGV. This CDR3 has 14 amino acids. The whole variable domain, filled in from reference TRBV11-2 and TRBJ2-3, reads EAGVAQSPRYKIIEKRQSVAFWCNPISGHATLYWYQQILGQGPKLLIQFQNNGVVDDSQLPKDRFSAERLKGVDSTLKIQPAKLEDSAVYLCASSPRQGPDTQYFGPGTRLTVL.

The V gene is TRBV18, the J gene TRBJ1-1; D perhaps matches TRBD1 (5 bases). Germline assignment: CDR1 KGHSH and CDR2 LQKENI. Trimming cost V 2 bases and J 4 bases, with 11 bases left between them. The CDR3 runs to 14 residues. The CDR3: CASSPGGEGTEAFF. The CDR3, as DNA: TGTGCCAGCTCACCAGGAGGGGAGGGCACTGAAGCTTTCTTT. The entire variable domain, with the rest obtained from reference TRBV18 and TRBJ1-1, is as follows: NAGVMQNPRHLVRRRGQEARLRCSPMKGHSHVYWYRQLPEEGLKFMVYLQKENIIDESGMPKERFSAEFPKEGPSILRIQQVVRGDSAAYFCASSPGGEGTEAFFGQGTRLTVV.

CDR3 sequence: CASSFGERNEQFF. In DNA, the CDR3 is TGTGCCAGCAGTTTCGGGGAGAGAAATGAGCAGTTCTTC. This chain uses TRBV12-3 or TRBV12-4 with TRBJ2-1; D is perhaps TRBD2 (5 bases). V was clipped by 3 bases and J by 7 bases, with 10 bases between them. This CDR3 is built from 13 residues.

The rearrangement links TRBV27 to TRBJ2-3; D call uncertain. This CDR3 region has 13 residues. V was trimmed by 2 bases and J by 4 bases, leaving 7 bases between them. CDR1 is MNHEY and CDR2 is SMNVEV in the germline V gene (reference sequence). CDR3 sequence: CASSLLIPDTQYF. DNA for the CDR3: TGTGCCAGCAGTTTACTAATCCCAGATACGCAGTATTTT.

The genes are TRBV19 and TRBJ2-2; 14 positions agree with TRBD2. The CDR3 runs to 21 residues. Germline lookup yields CDR1 LNHDA and CDR2 SQIVND (reference sequence). The V segment lost 7 bases and the J segment 0 bases; nucleotides outside the gene matches: 16. The CDR3 loop reads CASTIRLAGGPFSANTGELFF. For the CDR3, the DNA is TGTGCCAGTACCATTAGACTAGCGGGAGGGCCTTTTTCCGCGAACACCGGGGAGCTGTTTTTT.

V and J are TRBV25-1 and TRBJ1-5; 9 nucleotides agree with TRBD1. This CDR3 is built from 15 residues. V shed 8 bases and J 0 bases; nucleotides not matched to a gene: 5. Germline loops: CDR1 MGHDK, CDR2 SYGVNS. The CDR3: CASEGQGSSNQPQHF. In DNA, the CDR3 is TGTGCCAGCGAGGGACAGGGTTCTAGCAATCAGCCCCAGCATTTT.

Note on this clone: An end of the junction differs from the germline gene, which may be a read error. The V call is TRBV5-1, the J call TRBJ2-2; a weak D match, TRBD2 (5 bases). The CDR3 runs 14 residues. Germline V gene sequence: CDR1 SGHRS, CDR2 YFSETQ. CDR3 DNA: TGCGCCAGCAGCTTGGAGAGGGCAGCCGGAGAGCTGTTTTTT. This encodes CASSLERAAGELFF.

The rearrangement links TRBV12-3 or TRBV12-4 to TRBJ1-6, with D perhaps TRBD1 (5 bases). The CDR3 has 13 residues. With 7 bases removed from V and 10 bases from J, the gap between germline ends came to 14 bases. The CDR3 bases are TGTGCCAGCAAAACAAGACAGTCCTCACCCCTCCACTTT. It is translated as CASKTRQSSPLHF.

This sequence joins TRBV30 and TRBJ1-2; D not certain. The CDR3 is 12 residues long. Deletions cut 3 bases from V and 7 bases from J, with 12 bases between. Germline-derived CDR1 and CDR2 are GTSNPN and SVGIG (reference sequence). Written as DNA, the CDR3 is TGTGCCTGGAGCGGCGGGCAAATTGGCTACACCTTC. Protein sequence: CAWSGGQIGYTF.

The chain employs TRBV12-5 and TRBJ2-7, with 8 bases fitting TRBD2. Trimming cost V 3 bases and J 3 bases; bases outside gene matches: 13. Looked up from germline, CDR1 is LGHNT and CDR2 is FRNRAP. The CDR3 sequence is 17 residues long. CDR3 DNA sequence: TGTGCTAGTGGTTTAGCTCCCGGAAGCGGGAGTCTCTACGAGCAGTACTTC. Translating gives CASGLAPGSGSLYEQYF.

J is TRBJ1-2 and V is TRBV10-3; 7 nucleotides align to TRBD1. J was trimmed by 8 bases and V by 10 bases; bases with no gene match: 19. In germline, CDR1 is ENHRY, CDR2 SYGVKD. CDR3 size: 15 residues. CDR3 in amino acids: CATQATGKEGGGYTF. CDR3 coding DNA: TGTGCCACACAAGCGACAGGGAAGGAGGGGGGCGGCTACACCTTC.

V usage is TRBV28 and J usage is TRBJ1-4; TRBD1 is a possible D gene (5 bases). The V gene lost 4 bases and the J gene lost 0 bases, with 15 bases spanning the gap. From germline, CDR1 is MDHEN and CDR2 SYDVKM. This CDR3 region has 17 residues. The CDR3 DNA follows: TGTGCCAGCAGTTCGGTAGCCCAGGGCCCAACTAATGAAAAACTGTTTTTT. It yields the protein CASSSVAQGPTNEKLFF.

This chain connects TRBV11-3 to TRBJ1-2; D is ambiguous. Germline V lookup: CDR1 SGHNT, CDR2 YENEEA. The CDR3 extends over 15 amino acids. V was pared by 2 bases and J by 8 bases, with 18 bases between. CDR3 coding DNA: TGTGCCAGCAGCTTAACACGCCCCGGACGGGAGGGCTACACCTTC. This gives the protein CASSLTRPGREGYTF.

V gene TRBV12-5 combines with J gene TRBJ1-6; TRBD1 agrees at 7 bases. Germline lookup yields CDR1 LGHNT and CDR2 FRNRAP. CDR3 length: 19 amino acids. Trimming at V came to 6 bases and at J to 7 bases, leaving 21 bases not matched to a gene. The CDR3 nucleotides are TGTGCTAGTGGCATCCAAACCCGGGACAGCCGGGGGATGAATTCACCCCTCCACTTT. Encoded protein: CASGIQTRDSRGMNSPLHF.

This clone showed up just a few times. J is TRBJ2-7 and V is TRBV5-6; the match to TRBD1 covers 7 bases. In germline, CDR1 is SGHDT, CDR2 YYEEEE. The V gene end was trimmed by 1 base and the J gene end by 2 bases; junction bases not matched to a gene: 6. The CDR3 is 15 residues long. CDR3 nucleotide sequence: TGTGCCAGCAGCTTGCGATTCGACAGGGCCTACGAGCAGTACTTC. It is translated as CASSLRFDRAYEQYF.